These 24 T cell receptor beta chains originate from one sample sequenced in a study of OX40 agonist ivuxolimab in advanced cancers. Assay used: immunoSEQ multiplex PCR; TCRdb lists only in-frame clones, some missing. Of 68,000 or so clones detected, over 80% appear once; the ten largest clones hold approximately 11%. The sequences come from CD4+ or CD8+ T cells sorted from blood, collected in a trial of the OX40 agonist ivuxolimab. These receptors all come from an adult with an advanced solid tumor such as melanoma, head and neck, liver or kidney cancer.

CDR3 region: CAWIDLGRETQYF. Here the CDR3 DNA reads TGTGCCTGGATAGACCTAGGGCGCGAGACGCAGTATTTT. The rearrangement joins TRBV30 to TRBJ2-3, with D hard to call. Trimming took 4 bases from V and 9 from J, leaving 17 bases between them. The CDR3 is made up of 13 amino acids. Per the germline V gene, CDR1 is GTSNPN and CDR2 is SVGIG (reference sequence).

V gene TRBV9 combines with J gene TRBJ2-3, with D hard to call. The CDR3 sequence is 13 residues long. Trimming left V 1 base short and J 2 bases short, with 5 bases between. CDR1 is SGDLS and CDR2 is YYNGEE in the germline V gene. In DNA form, the CDR3 reads TGTGCCAGCAGCGTATCTTACACAGATACGCAGTATTTT. This sequence encodes CASSVSYTDTQYF.

The genes are TRBV5-8 and TRBJ1-4, with D tentatively TRBD1 (5 bases). The CDR3 has 14 amino acids. V was pared by 5 bases and J by 5 bases, with 13 bases between. Germline V gives CDR1 SGHTS, CDR2 YDEGEE. CDR3 DNA sequence: TGTGCCAGCAGTTGGGGGACGGTGAATGAAAAACTGTTTTTT. Translating it yields CASSWGTVNEKLFF.

V gene TRBV14 combines with J gene TRBJ2-5; no firm D call. Germline loops: CDR1 SGHDN, CDR2 FVKESK. This CDR3 comprises 13 residues. The V and J ends lost 0 bases and 5 bases respectively, with 7 bases between them. The CDR3 DNA follows: TGTGCCAGCAGCCAAGATTTGTGGGAGACCCAGTACTTC. Translating gives CASSQDLWETQYF.

This clone was seen a few times. Here the CDR3 reads CASRGDRAGNTIYF. CDR3 nucleotide sequence: TGTGCCAGCAGGGGGGACAGGGCTGGAAACACCATATATTTT. J is TRBJ1-3 and V is TRBV28, with 9 bases identical to TRBD1. Looked up from germline, CDR1 is MDHEN and CDR2 is SYDVKM. The length of the CDR3 is 14 residues. V was pared by 6 bases and J by 2 bases, with 2 bases of the junction left unmatched.

V is TRBV4-2 and J is TRBJ2-7; TRBD1 agrees at 9 bases. This CDR3 is 14 amino acids long. CDR1 is LGHNA, CDR2 YNFKEQ, per germline. The trim removed 4 bases at V and 2 bases at J, leaving 3 bases unmatched. The CDR3 reads CASSPGQGTYEQYF. In DNA form, the CDR3 reads TGTGCCAGCAGCCCGGGACAGGGAACCTACGAGCAGTACTTC.

The rearrangement joins TRBV18 to TRBJ2-7; tentative D call: TRBD2 (6 bases). V lost 6 bases to trimming and J lost 1 base, with 13 bases between them. The V gene's germline CDR1 is KGHSH and CDR2 LQKENI. The CDR3 runs to 14 residues. The CDR3 coding sequence is TGTGCCAGCTCCCCTTACCGGGAGTCCTACGAGCAGTACTTC. It yields the protein CASSPYRESYEQYF. The whole variable domain, remainder taken from reference TRBV18 and TRBJ2-7, is NAGVMQNPRHLVRRRGQEARLRCSPMKGHSHVYWYRQLPEEGLKFMVYLQKENIIDESGMPKERFSAEFPKEGPSILRIQQVVRGDSAAYFCASSPYRESYEQYFGPGTRLTVT.

V and J are TRBV7-9 and TRBJ1-1; TRBD1 is a possible D gene (5 bases). This CDR3 comprises 14 residues. V lost 5 bases, J lost 4 bases, and 14 bases lay in between. Looked up from germline, CDR1 is SEHNR and CDR2 is FQNEAQ (reference sequence). For the CDR3, the DNA is TGTGCCAGCAGCCCCGTGGGGGGGGGCACTGAAGCTTTCTTT. Translated, it gives CASSPVGGGTEAFF.

The V call is TRBV4-2, the J call TRBJ2-1; D is ambiguous. The CDR3 length is 17 residues. Between the trimmed V and J ends, which lost 0 bases and 0 bases, there was a span of 12 bases. Germline V CDR1 and CDR2: LGHNA, YNFKEQ. The DNA of the CDR3 is TGTGCCAGCAGCCAAGACTTCGACTGGAGCTCCTACAATGAGCAGTTCTTC. Translated, it gives CASSQDFDWSSYNEQFF.

Only a few counts were recorded for this clone. The chain carries TRBV7-2 and TRBJ2-7; D is undetermined. There are 13 residues in the CDR3. CDR1 SGHTA and CDR2 FQGNSA come from the germline V gene. Trimming cost V 5 bases and J 2 bases, with 10 bases left between them. DNA of the CDR3: TGTGCCAGCAGCCCCCACACCGCCTACGAGCAGTACTTC. It specifies CASSPHTAYEQYF.

V usage is TRBV28 and J usage is TRBJ1-2, with TRBD1 identical over 9 bases. CDR3 length: 15 amino acids. Trimming removed 5 bases from V and 2 bases from J; junction bases left unmatched: 6. Per the germline V gene, CDR1 is MDHEN and CDR2 is SYDVKM. CDR3 region: CASSTPGQGNYGYTF. The CDR3 nucleotides read TGTGCCAGCAGTACCCCGGGACAGGGCAACTATGGCTACACCTTC.

The chain carries TRBV2 and TRBJ2-2; TRBD2 aligns across 9 bases. Trimming at V came to 7 bases and at J to 4 bases, leaving 7 bases not matched to a gene. The CDR3 runs 15 residues. The germline CDR1 and CDR2 sequences are SNHLY and FYNNEI. CDR3 coding DNA: TGTGCCAGCACCAAGCGGGAGGTGGGCACCGGGGAGCTGTTTTTT. As protein: CASTKREVGTGELFF.

This chain joins TRBV7-2 and TRBJ2-2; 9 bases map to TRBD2. V trimming: 9 bases; J trimming: 6 bases; junction bases outside the gene matches: 11. In germline, CDR1 is SGHTA, CDR2 FQGNSA. CDR3 length: 15 amino acids. The CDR3 nucleotides are TGTGCCAGAGACCGGACTAGCGTAGGACCCGGGGAGCTGTTTTTT. It is translated as CARDRTSVGPGELFF.

CDR3 in amino acids: CASSEGNQPQHF. DNA for the CDR3: TGCGCCAGCAGTGAGGGCAATCAGCCCCAGCATTTT. J is TRBJ1-5 and V is TRBV10-1; the D is unclear. Trimming stripped 2 bases from V and 2 bases from J, with 1 base between. The CDR3 runs to 12 residues. Germline V gives CDR1 WNHNN, CDR2 SYGVQD (reference sequence).

This clone is a singleton in its sample. The CDR3 loop is CASSLGTGGSGEQYF. CDR3 DNA: TGTGCCAGCAGCTTGGGAACAGGGGGATCGGGCGAGCAGTACTTC. V gene TRBV5-6 combines with J gene TRBJ2-7; 8 nucleotides line up with TRBD1. The CDR3 is 15 residues long. Germline V CDR1 and CDR2: SGHDT, YYEEEE. The ends lost 0 bases at V and 6 bases at J; junction bases unmatched: 8. Filled out from reference TRBV5-6 and TRBJ2-7, the complete variable domain reads DAGVTQSPTHLIKTRGQQVTLRCSPKSGHDTVSWYQQALGQGPQFIFQYYEEEERQRGNFPDRFSGHQFPNYSSELNVNALLLGDSALYLCASSLGTGGSGEQYFGPGTRLTVT.

This clone rates as medium-sized (0.01 to 0.1%). The CDR3 nucleotides are TGTGCAAGTCGCTTACAGGCAGGGACAAACTATGGCTACACCTTC. It specifies CASRLQAGTNYGYTF. The chain has TRBV12-2 and TRBJ1-2; no check of the table's D call, TRBD1, against the DNA was made. TRBV12-2 corresponds to a pseudogene. The CDR3 contains 15 residues.

The chain recombines TRBV6-1 with TRBJ2-7; D gene ambiguous. CDR1 is MNHNS, CDR2 SASEGT, per germline. This CDR3 is built from 11 residues. V was trimmed by 9 bases and J by 7 bases, leaving 13 bases between them. CDR3 loop: CASSRLGEQYV. The CDR3 bases are TGTGCCAGTTCGAGGTTGGGAGAGCAGTACGTC.

This clone was recorded only once. The chain joins TRBV5-1 to TRBJ2-3; D gene ambiguous. V dropped 0 bases and J dropped 5 bases, with 7 bases sitting between them. CDR1 is SGHRS and CDR2 is YFSETQ in the germline V gene. CDR3 length: 13 residues. Here the CDR3 DNA reads TGCGCCAGCAGCTTGGGTTGGGGAGATACGCAGTATTTT. The encoded protein is CASSLGWGDTQYF.

The DNA for the CDR3 is TGTGCCAGTAGACATCAGGAGGAAAAACTGTTTTTT. Protein: CASRHQEEKLFF. V usage is TRBV27 and J usage is TRBJ1-4; D is unresolved. The germline V gene has CDR1 MNHEY and CDR2 SMNVEV (reference sequence). CDR3 size: 12 residues. The V end was cut by 9 bases, the J end by 8 bases, with 13 bases between.

The CDR3 DNA reads TGTGCCAGCAGCCCCCTAGGACAGGCCGGGACTAGCGTCGGGGGTAATGAGCAGTTCTTC. Protein: CASSPLGQAGTSVGGNEQFF. The chain joins TRBV4-2 to TRBJ2-1; TRBD2 matches 10 bases. This CDR3 spans 20 amino acids. The V gene end was trimmed by 4 bases and the J gene end by 7 bases; junction bases not matched to a gene: 22. CDR1 is LGHNA, CDR2 YNFKEQ, per germline.

This clone was recorded once. This chain links TRBV7-3 with TRBJ2-1; 10 bases match TRBD2. Germline V gene lookup returns CDR1 SGHTA and CDR2 FQGTGA. The CDR3 length is 16 residues. V lost 0 bases, J lost 15 bases, and 14 bases stayed unmatched. Written as DNA, the CDR3 is TGTGCCAGCAGCTTAACGGTTACTAGCGGGACCCAGGAGATGTTCTTC. Protein product: CASSLTVTSGTQEMFF.

This chain links TRBV5-6 with TRBJ2-2, with D perhaps TRBD1 (6 bases). V was trimmed by 3 bases and J by 8 bases, leaving 8 bases between them. This CDR3 is built from 12 residues. Germline lookup yields CDR1 SGHDT and CDR2 YYEEEE. The CDR3, as DNA: TGTGCCAGCAGCTACGGGACAGGGGAGCTGTTTTTT. It specifies CASSYGTGELFF.

This sequence joins TRBV6-5 and TRBJ2-1, with D perhaps matching TRBD1 (6 bases). The CDR3 contains 14 residues. The germline CDR1 and CDR2 sequences are MNHEY and SVGAGI. The V and J ends lost 7 bases and 3 bases respectively, with 13 bases between them. CDR3 bases: TGTGCCAGCAACGAAGGGGGTGACTACAATGAGCAGTTCTTC. Its protein is CASNEGGDYNEQFF.

The chain has TRBV19 and TRBJ1-5, with 8 bases that match TRBD1. Germline loops: CDR1 LNHDA, CDR2 SQIVND (reference sequence). Trimming removed 5 bases from V and 7 bases from J; junction bases left unmatched: 10. The CDR3 has 15 residues. The CDR3 here is CASSGGQGDGQPQHF. In DNA, the CDR3 is TGTGCCAGTAGTGGCGGACAGGGAGACGGGCAGCCCCAGCATTTT.